This T cell receptor (beta chain) was recorded in a study of blood T cell repertoires in COVID-19. TCRdb keeps only in-frame clones here, not all; method: immunoSEQ multiplex PCR. Among around 89,000 clones listed, 88% were seen once. The CDR3 loop spans 14 amino acids. Germline CDR1 reads MNHNS; CDR2 reads SASEGT. V was clipped by 3 bases and J by 2 bases; unmatched bases: 4. The origin of this receptor is a man in his sixties with acute or convalescent COVID-19. This chain links TRBV6-1 with TRBJ2-7; 7 nucleotides line up with TRBD1. Specimen: peripheral blood. CDR3 loop: CASSEDRPPYEQYF. As DNA, the CDR3 is TGTGCCAGCAGTGAGGACAGGCCTCCCTACGAGCAGTACTTC.